The 19 T cell receptor beta chains in this list originate from one sample, sequenced in a study of low-dose radiotherapy and immunotherapy resistance in tumors. Alpha- and beta-chain coverage of first-strand cDNA came from TRAV- and TRBV-specific primers. The authors ran around 19 PCR cycles to amplify TCRs with a constant-region primer and V-primer adapter. TCRdb analysed the reads with MiXCR anew, one entry per CDR3 protein. The sample shows roughly 38,000 distinct CDR3 sequences, around 20% of them seen only once. Stated time point: after trial treatment. Treatment given: LDRT plus nivolumab, ipilimumab, low-dose cyclophosphamide and aspirin (RACIN trial). Source: PBMCs, taken after low-dose radiotherapy plus immunotherapy. The source of these receptors is a female donor with ovarian cancer.

V is TRBV29-1 and J is TRBJ2-7, with D possibly being TRBD2 (5 bases). The CDR3 totals 11 residues. The germline V gene has CDR1 SQVTM and CDR2 ANQGSEA. Trimming took off 4 bases at V and 2 bases at J, with 6 bases between the two ends. CDR3 sequence (DNA): TGCAGCGTTGCTAGCACCTACGAGCAGTACTTC. Protein sequence: CSVASTYEQYF.

The V and J genes are TRBV20-1 and TRBJ1-2, with unresolved D. The CDR3 totals 14 residues. Germline CDR1 is DFQATT and CDR2 is SNEGSKA (reference sequence). V was cut by 3 bases and J by 8 bases, with 19 bases left in between. The CDR3 protein is CSASLAARAGGYTF. In nucleotides, the CDR3 is TGCAGTGCTAGTTTGGCAGCTCGGGCTGGGGGCTACACCTTC.

This clonotype was counted many times. The chain has TRBV15 and TRBJ2-3, with TRBD1 identical over 9 bases. The V segment lost 0 bases and the J segment 6 bases; nucleotides outside the gene matches: 7. The CDR3 totals 16 residues. The V gene's germline CDR1 is LNHNV and CDR2 YYDKDF (reference sequence). CDR3 sequence: CATSRDFGGTGDTQYF. The CDR3 DNA reads as TGTGCCACCAGCAGAGATTTCGGAGGGACAGGGGATACGCAGTATTTT. Using reference TRBV15 and TRBJ2-3 for the parts outside the CDR3, the full variable domain is DAMVIQNPRYQVTQFGKPVTLSCSQTLNHNVMYWYQQKSSQAPKLLFHYYDKDFNNEADTPDNFQSRRPNTSFCFLDIRSPGLGDTAMYLCATSRDFGGTGDTQYFGPGTRLTVL.

This clonotype occurred many times. The chain carries TRBV29-1 and TRBJ1-2; 8 positions agree with TRBD1. The germline CDR1 and CDR2 sequences are SQVTM and ANQGSEA. The V and J ends lost 3 bases and 2 bases, in that order; junction bases with no gene match: 2. This CDR3 is built from 13 residues. The CDR3 spells CSVDPGGNYGYTF. CDR3 coding DNA: TGCAGCGTTGATCCAGGGGGCAACTATGGCTACACCTTC.

The chain links TRBV7-8 to TRBJ2-2; D gene ambiguous. Germline CDR1 is SGHVS and CDR2 is FQNEAQ. The V gene lost 0 bases and the J gene lost 2 bases, with 7 bases spanning the gap. The CDR3 is made up of 15 amino acids. CDR3 loop: CASSLASFNTGELFF. CDR3 nucleotide sequence: TGTGCCAGCAGCTTAGCCAGCTTTAACACCGGGGAGCTGTTTTTT.

This clonotype was observed many times. The CDR3 sequence is CASSPSEDTEAFF. In DNA form, the CDR3 reads TGTGCCAGCTCACCATCTGAGGACACTGAAGCTTTCTTT. The chain couples TRBV18 to TRBJ1-1; D not certain. CDR1 and CDR2 from the germline V gene are KGHSH and LQKENI. CDR3 length: 13 residues. Trimming pared 2 bases from V and 3 bases from J, leaving 7 bases between.

This clonotype is termed medium-sized. The chain carries TRBV28 and TRBJ2-3, with TRBD1 matching over 7 bases. The CDR3 covers 15 residues. Per the germline V gene, CDR1 is MDHEN and CDR2 is SYDVKM. Trimming took 5 bases from V and 4 from J; bases not matched to a gene: 9. The CDR3 region is CASSRVTGPPDTQYF. As DNA, the CDR3 is TGTGCCAGCAGTCGGGTGACAGGGCCTCCAGATACGCAGTATTTT.

This clonotype was recorded many times. The chain is built from TRBV14 and TRBJ2-5; D is unclear. The CDR3 covers 13 residues. Trimming took off 5 bases at V and 5 bases at J, with 12 bases between the two ends. Looked up from germline, CDR1 is SGHDN and CDR2 is FVKESK. DNA for the CDR3: TGTGCCAGCAGCGAAGGATTAGGGGAGACCCAGTACTTC. Translated: CASSEGLGETQYF.

The genes are TRBV19 and TRBJ2-7; 8 bases align to TRBD1. The CDR3 has 13 residues. V was pared by 6 bases and J by 5 bases, with 6 bases of the junction left unmatched. From germline, CDR1 is LNHDA and CDR2 SQIVND (reference sequence). The CDR3 DNA is TGTGCCAGTAGCCGGACAGGGCTCGACGAGCAGTACTTC. It codes for CASSRTGLDEQYF.

This clonotype came up many times. The V and J genes are TRBV14 and TRBJ1-6, with D unclear. Germline V gene sequence: CDR1 SGHDN, CDR2 FVKESK. Deletions cut 1 base from V and 7 bases from J, with 8 bases between. This CDR3 has 14 amino acids. The CDR3 reads CASSQGPTNSPLHF. DNA for the CDR3: TGTGCCAGCAGCCAAGGACCTACGAATTCACCCCTCCACTTT.

In this sample, this clonotype turned up many times. The CDR3 here is CASSQQGPTGELFF. DNA of the CDR3: TGTGCCAGCAGCCAACAGGGTCCTACCGGGGAGCTGTTTTTT. This chain uses TRBV11-2 with TRBJ2-2, with a weak D call TRBD1 (6 bases). This CDR3 has 14 amino acids. V lost 5 bases and J lost 5, with 12 bases in between. The germline CDR1 and CDR2 sequences are SGHAT and FQNNGV.

At least ten counts were recorded for this clonotype. The chain carries TRBV20-1 and TRBJ2-7; D possibly uses TRBD1 or TRBD2 (5 bases each). V lost 6 bases to trimming and J lost 2 bases, with 17 bases between them. Germline V gene lookup returns CDR1 DFQATT and CDR2 SNEGSKA (reference sequence). This CDR3 spans 14 amino acids. This chain's CDR3 is CSASQRWGPYEQYF. CDR3 DNA sequence: TGCAGTGCGAGCCAGCGTTGGGGACCCTACGAGCAGTACTTC.

In this sample, this clonotype turned up many times. The chain carries TRBV6-1 and TRBJ2-2; 13 bases agree with TRBD2. Germline V gene data show CDR1 as MNHNS and CDR2 as SASEGT. This CDR3 has 22 amino acids. The trim removed 7 bases at V and 1 base at J, leaving 21 bases unmatched. CDR3 protein: CASNDQRQGGLAGIKNTGELFF. DNA of the CDR3: TGTGCCAGCAATGACCAAAGACAGGGGGGACTAGCGGGGATAAAGAACACCGGGGAGCTGTTTTTT.

This clonotype has ten or more counts. This sequence joins TRBV11-2 and TRBJ2-7, with 9 nucleotides matching TRBD1. V dropped 5 bases and J dropped 4; count of bases not matched to a gene: 15. CDR3 size: 17 residues. CDR1 is SGHAT and CDR2 is FQNNGV in the germline V gene. This chain's CDR3 is CASSPRGVGQGSYEQYF. For the CDR3, the DNA is TGTGCCAGCAGCCCGCGAGGGGTGGGACAGGGTTCTTACGAGCAGTACTTC. Full variable domain (missing parts from reference TRBV11-2 and TRBJ2-7): EAGVAQSPRYKIIEKRQSVAFWCNPISGHATLYWYQQILGQGPKLLIQFQNNGVVDDSQLPKDRFSAERLKGVDSTLKIQPAKLEDSAVYLCASSPRGVGQGSYEQYFGPGTRLTVT.

This clonotype was seen many times. The V gene is TRBV5-1, the J gene TRBJ2-5, with D uncertain. CDR3 length: 14 residues. V was shortened by 0 bases and J by 2 bases, with 8 bases between the two germline ends. CDR1 is SGHRS and CDR2 is YFSETQ in the germline V gene. The CDR3 spells CASSLGTLQETQYF. CDR3 bases: TGCGCCAGCAGCTTGGGAACGCTTCAAGAGACCCAGTACTTC.

This clonotype was counted ten times or more. This rearrangement joins TRBV29-1 to TRBJ1-1; D gene ambiguous. The CDR3 runs 11 residues. V was clipped by 6 bases and J by 1 base, with 6 bases between them. Germline V gene sequence: CDR1 SQVTM, CDR2 ANQGSEA. CDR3 sequence (DNA): TGCAGCGTAGACACGAACACTGAAGCTTTCTTT. Its protein is CSVDTNTEAFF.

This clonotype was seen at least ten times. The CDR3 bases are TGTGCCAGCAGCTTGGGTGGGTTTAGCAATCAGCCCCAGCATTTT. As protein: CASSLGGFSNQPQHF. The chain employs TRBV5-6 and TRBJ1-5; D remains unclear. The length of the CDR3 is 15 residues. V lost 0 bases to trimming and J lost 0 bases, with 7 bases between them. Per the germline V gene, CDR1 is SGHDT and CDR2 is YYEEEE.

This clonotype was counted at least ten times. The rearrangement links TRBV19 to TRBJ2-1; 7 bases match TRBD2. Germline V gene data show CDR1 as LNHDA and CDR2 as SQIVND (reference sequence). J gave up 3 bases and V 3 bases, and 2 bases lay outside the gene matches. The CDR3 spans 14 residues. The CDR3 protein is CASSMGGGYNEQFF. CDR3 DNA: TGTGCCAGTAGTATGGGGGGGGGCTACAATGAGCAGTTCTTC.

This clonotype was seen many times. This chain uses TRBV3-1 with TRBJ2-1; 11 positions match TRBD2. Trimming at V came to 3 bases and at J to 7 bases, leaving 8 bases not matched to a gene. Germline assignment: CDR1 LGHDT and CDR2 YNNKEL (reference sequence). The CDR3 is made up of 16 amino acids. The DNA for the CDR3 is TGTGCCAGCAGCCAGGACGTAGCGGGAGGGCCAAATGAGCAGTTCTTC. Translation gives CASSQDVAGGPNEQFF.